This entry is about one T cell receptor (beta chain). The authors divided CD4+ cells into CD45RA+ naive and CD45RA-negative memory subsets. These data originate in a study of shared clonotypes between healthy human individuals. Deep-level settings were used for running the assay. Method: immunoSEQ multiplex PCR; TCRdb's copy keeps in-frame clones and lacks some. Of about 2.4 million clones listed, 80% to 95% are singletons. Germline CDR1 and CDR2: DFQATT and SNEGSKA (reference sequence). Trimming cost V 6 bases and J 4 bases, with 7 bases left between them. There are 10 residues in the CDR3. This clonotype originated in a man aged 18 to 35 in good health. Some clones in this sample may be carry-over from other donors' samples. The sequenced sample was naive CD4+ T cells from PBMCs. Subset indicated: CD45RA+ positively selected. The V gene is TRBV20-1, the J gene TRBJ2-7; weak D call: TRBD2 (6 bases). The CDR3 DNA reads TGCAGTGCGGCGGGATACGAGCAGTACTTC. It encodes CSAAGYEQYF.